The text below deals with one T cell receptor (beta chain). Its target is unknown. The V and J ends lost 2 bases and 3 bases respectively, with 7 bases between them. From germline, CDR1 is MGHDK and CDR2 SYGVNS. The CDR3 extends over 13 amino acids. These data belong to a study of response to subunit inactivated influenza vaccine. Findings and limits, study-wide: Seasonal influenza vaccination, on each occasion, was suggested by the authors to recruit few new T cells.

TCRdb independently ran MiXCR on the RT-PCR reads; one entry per CDR3 protein. Of 300,000 to 350,000 distinct CDR3 sequences in the sample, about a fifth were seen once. This sequence joins TRBV25-1 and TRBJ1-2; unclear D gene. The sequenced sample was PBMCs from blood, obtained about 20 months after vaccination. This clonotype was obtained from a man aged 50-75 years who received an inactivated influenza vaccine. This chain's CDR3 is CASSERWDYGYTF. Here the CDR3 DNA reads TGTGCCAGCAGTGAACGGTGGGACTATGGCTACACCTTC.